Sequencing of this T cell receptor beta chain was carried out in a study of cytomegalovirus exposure and HLA in healthy donors. The study, taken as a whole, reports: Some segments of the V type, notably TRBV6-2 and TRBV6-3, were excluded as indistinguishable.

It was with 60 Vbeta and 13 Jbeta primers that the PCR ran. This table comes from immunoSEQ multiplex PCR, and its TCRdb copy is limited to in-frame clones, with some not included. The sample gives about 140,000 clones, almost 85% of which show up once; 1.9% is in the top ten. Germline values: CDR1 SGDLS, CDR2 YYNGEE. Trimming took 0 bases from V and 9 from J, leaving 13 bases between them. CDR3 length equals 14 residues. With respect to this clone: Its specificity is not known.

Material: PBMCs. The chain joins TRBV9 to TRBJ2-1; D is unclear. The sequence came from a woman in her thirties or forties in good health and CMV-seronegative. CDR3 nucleotides: TGTGCCAGCAGCGTAGATTCCCTTCTAGGTGAGCAGTTCTTC. It translates to CASSVDSLLGEQFF.